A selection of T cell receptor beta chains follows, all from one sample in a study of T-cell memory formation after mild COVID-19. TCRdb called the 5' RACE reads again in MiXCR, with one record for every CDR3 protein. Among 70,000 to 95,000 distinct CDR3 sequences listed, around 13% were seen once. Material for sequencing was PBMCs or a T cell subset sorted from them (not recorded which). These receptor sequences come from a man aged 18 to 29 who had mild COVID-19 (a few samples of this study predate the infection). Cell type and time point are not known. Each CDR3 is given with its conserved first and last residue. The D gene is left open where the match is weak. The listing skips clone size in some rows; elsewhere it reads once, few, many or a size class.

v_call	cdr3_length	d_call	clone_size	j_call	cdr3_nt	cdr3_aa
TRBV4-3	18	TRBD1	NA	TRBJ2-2	TGCGCCAGCAGCCAAGATGGTTTCGGGGACAGGGCCACCGGGGAGCTGTTTTTT	CASSQDGFGDRATGELFF
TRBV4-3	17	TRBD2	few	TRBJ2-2	TGCGCCAGCAGCCAAGATACTACGCGGGGGGGTACCGGGGAGCTGTTTTTT	CASSQDTTRGGTGELFF
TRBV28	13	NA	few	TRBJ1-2	TGTGCCAGCAGTTTAAGAGCTAACTATGGCTACACCTTC	CASSLRANYGYTF
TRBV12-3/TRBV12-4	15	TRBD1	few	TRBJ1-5	TGTGCCAGCAGTGCGGGACAGCATAGCAATCAGCCCCAGCATTTT	CASSAGQHSNQPQHF
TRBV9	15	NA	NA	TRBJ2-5	TGTGCCAGCAGCCCCCACCGCGGGGTCGGGGAGACCCAGTACTTC	CASSPHRGVGETQYF
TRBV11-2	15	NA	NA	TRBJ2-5	TGTGCCAGCAGCTGGGGACAGCGGGGCGAAGAGACCCAGTACTTC	CASSWGQRGEETQYF
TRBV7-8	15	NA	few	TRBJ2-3	TGTGCCACAAGGATAGGAAAGCTCAACCCCGGAACGCAGTATTTT	CATRIGKLNPGTQYF
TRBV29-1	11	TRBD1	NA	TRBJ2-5	TGCAGCGTTACGACAGGGGAGACCCAGTACTTC	CSVTTGETQYF
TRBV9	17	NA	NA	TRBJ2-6	TGTGCCGGCAGCCCGTGGACCGGGACAACGGGGGCCAACGTCCTGACTTTC	CAGSPWTGTTGANVLTF
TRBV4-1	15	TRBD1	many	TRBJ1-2	TGCGCCAGCAGCCAAGCCGGGACAGGGGGCGGTGGCTACACCTTC	CASSQAGTGGGGYTF
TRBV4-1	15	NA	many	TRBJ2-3	TGCGCCAGCAGCCCAGGAAGCCCTAGCACAGATACGCAGTATTTT	CASSPGSPSTDTQYF
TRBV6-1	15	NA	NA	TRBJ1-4	TGTGCCAGCAGTGAATTGGCGTTCGGGGGTGAAAAACTGTTTTTT	CASSELAFGGEKLFF